The 16 T cell receptor beta chains given below trace back to one sample, sequenced in a study of blood T cells in healthy people across ages. Primers used in a second PCR of about 7 to 11 cycles were a sample-barcoded 5' primer and a J-beta primer mix. TCRdb called the 5' RACE reads again in MiXCR, with one record for every CDR3 protein. The sample includes around 710,000 distinct CDR3 sequences, about 40% of them seen just once. Sequencing was carried out using blood. These receptors all come from a woman aged 55-70 years in good health.

The chain has TRBV12-3 or TRBV12-4 and TRBJ2-7; D is perhaps TRBD1 (5 bases). With 5 bases removed from V and 3 bases from J, the gap between germline ends came to 11 bases. This CDR3 is 13 amino acids long. CDR3 nucleotides: TGTGCCAGCAGTACTGACAGTTTCTACGAGCAGTACTTC. It codes for CASSTDSFYEQYF.

Only a few counts were recorded for this clonotype. The rearrangement links TRBV7-3 to TRBJ2-1; D perhaps matches TRBD2 (5 bases). Trimming removed 2 bases at V and 12 bases at J, with 17 bases between. Germline V lookup: CDR1 SGHTA, CDR2 FQGTGA. CDR3 length equals 14 residues. The CDR3 nucleotides are TGTGCCAGCAGCTTAGACGCCGCCCGGGATGCGCAGTTCTTC. Residues: CASSLDAARDAQFF.

The chain uses TRBV10-3 and TRBJ2-1; D is possibly TRBD2 (5 bases). The CDR3 is 14 residues long. The V end was cut by 11 bases, the J end by 0 bases, with 14 bases between. Per germline, CDR1 ENHRY and CDR2 SYGVKD. For the CDR3, the DNA is TGTGCCGCTATGCCGGGGAGCTCCTACAATGAGCAGTTCTTC. Amino acid sequence: CAAMPGSSYNEQFF.

There are a few counts of this clonotype. The rearrangement links TRBV10-1 to TRBJ1-1, with 10 nucleotides matching TRBD1. Germline V lookup: CDR1 WNHNN, CDR2 SYGVQD (reference sequence). The V gene end was trimmed by 4 bases and the J gene end by 6 bases; junction bases not matched to a gene: 5. The CDR3 sequence is 14 residues long. This CDR3 is CASSGQGADAEAFF. The CDR3 coding sequence is TGCGCCAGCAGTGGACAGGGGGCGGACGCTGAAGCTTTCTTT.

This clonotype was detected ten times or more. The chain recombines TRBV18 with TRBJ2-5; D unresolved. Per germline, CDR1 KGHSH and CDR2 LQKENI. The V end was cut by 8 bases, the J end by 1 base, with 5 bases between. The CDR3 has 11 residues. The CDR3 reads CASSPQETQYF. CDR3 nucleotide sequence: TGTGCCAGCAGCCCCCAAGAGACCCAGTACTTC.

The chain couples TRBV2 to TRBJ2-2; D is unresolved. Trimming removed 4 bases at V and 3 bases at J, with 6 bases between. CDR1 and CDR2 from the germline V gene are SNHLY and FYNNEI. The CDR3 length is 13 residues. The CDR3 region is CASSGDYTGELFF. DNA of the CDR3: TGTGCCAGCAGTGGCGATTACACCGGGGAGCTGTTTTTT.

The J gene is TRBJ2-2, the V gene TRBV10-1, with 8 nucleotides matching TRBD2. The CDR3 has 15 residues. V dropped 3 bases and J dropped 0; count of bases not matched to a gene: 0. The germline V gene encodes CDR1 WNHNN and CDR2 SYGVQD (reference sequence). The CDR3 here is CASSDGGANTGELFF. The CDR3 DNA follows: TGCGCCAGCAGTGACGGGGGGGCGAACACCGGGGAGCTGTTTTTT.

This clonotype was seen many times. The rearrangement uses TRBV14 and TRBJ2-1; 7 bases line up with TRBD2. Germline V gene data show CDR1 as SGHDN and CDR2 as FVKESK. The CDR3 contains 16 residues. Germline trimming cut 1 base from V and 4 bases from J; bases unmatched to any gene: 7. Written as DNA, the CDR3 is TGTGCCAGCAGCCAAGTGGCGGGAGTAGTATACAATGAGCAGTTCTTC. It yields the protein CASSQVAGVVYNEQFF. Combining the CDR3 with reference TRBV14 and TRBJ2-1 gives the whole variable domain EAGVTQFPSHSVIEKGQTVTLRCDPISGHDNLYWYRRVMGKEIKFLLHFVKESKQDESGMPNNRFLAERTGGTYSTLKVQPAELEDSGVYFCASSQVAGVVYNEQFFGPGTRLTVL.

The chain joins TRBV5-1 to TRBJ1-2; possibly TRBD1 for D (5 bases). The CDR3 length is 13 residues. Germline values: CDR1 SGHRS, CDR2 YFSETQ. Trimming pared 0 bases from V and 6 bases from J, leaving 9 bases between. CDR3 in amino acids: CASSLVGTDGYTF. The CDR3 DNA reads as TGCGCCAGCAGCTTGGTAGGGACGGATGGCTACACCTTC.

This clonotype is a singleton in its sample. Here the CDR3 reads CASSPRTGLDTEAFF. DNA of the CDR3: TGTGCCAGCTCACCGCGGACAGGGTTGGACACTGAAGCTTTCTTT. The rearrangement links TRBV18 to TRBJ1-1; 8 bases align to TRBD1. The CDR3 covers 15 residues. The V gene's germline CDR1 is KGHSH and CDR2 LQKENI. Trimming at V came to 3 bases and at J to 3 bases, leaving 6 bases not matched to a gene.

The J gene is TRBJ1-2, the V gene TRBV29-1; weak D call: TRBD1 (5 bases). This CDR3 comprises 11 residues. The germline CDR1 and CDR2 sequences are SQVTM and ANQGSEA. The ends were cut back, 4 bases at V and 10 bases at J, with 13 bases in the middle. CDR3 region: CSVGEDRVYTF. Written as DNA, the CDR3 is TGCAGCGTTGGAGAAGACAGAGTCTACACCTTC.

This clonotype has at least ten counts. The chain combines TRBV30 with TRBJ2-3; 7 bases align to TRBD2. Germline lookup yields CDR1 GTSNPN and CDR2 SVGIG (reference sequence). Unmatched junction bases numbered 8, after V lost 6 bases and J lost 2 bases. The CDR3 runs 14 residues. The CDR3 nucleotides read TGTGCCTGCCAGACCGCGGGGGACACAGATACGCAGTATTTT. This codes for CACQTAGDTDTQYF.

With regard to this clonotype: Relative to the germline gene, one junction end is altered; a read error may explain this. The V gene is TRBV7-2, the J gene TRBJ2-7, with 14 bases aligning to TRBD2. CDR3 length: 18 residues. CDR1 is SGHTA, CDR2 FQGNSA, per germline. The CDR3 DNA reads as TGTGCCAGCAGCCCTAAGAGGGGACTAGCGGGAGCCTCCGACGAGCAGTACTTC. It codes for CASSPKRGLAGASDEQYF. Full variable domain (rest looked up from reference TRBV7-2 and TRBJ2-7): GAGVSQSPSNKVTEKGKDVELRCDPISGHTALYWYRQSLGQGLEFLIYFQGNSAPDKSGLPSDRFSAERTGGSVSTLTIQRTQQEDSAVYLCASSPKRGLAGASDEQYFGPGTRLTVT.

This clonotype was recorded once. CDR3 sequence: CASSLVSGLAASTDTQYF. In nucleotides, the CDR3 is TGTGCCAGCAGTTTAGTTTCGGGACTAGCGGCCAGCACAGATACGCAGTATTTT. The chain is built from TRBV12-3 or TRBV12-4 and TRBJ2-3; 11 bases are a match to TRBD2. The CDR3 totals 18 residues. Trimming removed 1 base from V and 0 bases from J; junction bases left unmatched: 6.

This chain connects TRBV29-1 to TRBJ1-6, with D unclear. V lost 4 bases and J 8 bases, leaving 9 bases between the germline ends. The CDR3 has 12 amino acids. Germline values: CDR1 SQVTM, CDR2 ANQGSEA. CDR3 in DNA: TGCAGCGTTGGGTCCGGCGATTCACCCCTCCACTTT. Amino acid sequence: CSVGSGDSPLHF.

This rearrangement joins TRBV30 to TRBJ2-7; unclear D gene. The CDR3 is 13 amino acids. The germline gives CDR1 GTSNPN, CDR2 SVGIG (reference sequence). The ends were cut back, 3 bases at V and 2 bases at J, with 11 bases in the middle. The CDR3 nucleotides are TGTGCCTGGAGCCCACGTGGGGCCTACGAGCAGTACTTC. This codes for CAWSPRGAYEQYF.